One and the same sample provided the 27 T cell receptor beta chains below, sequenced in a study of T cells in localized non-small cell lung cancer. Repertoires were generated with immunoSEQ multiplex PCR, while TCRdb's copy carries only in-frame clones and drops some. The sample contains around 64,000 clones, roughly 90% of which appear only once. The sequences come from peripheral blood, collected before any cancer treatment. These receptors all come from a man aged 35-75 years with stage I lung adenocarcinoma.

The chain links TRBV7-9 to TRBJ2-7, with D tentatively TRBD2 (6 bases). Germline V gene data show CDR1 as SEHNR and CDR2 as FQNEAQ (reference sequence). The V end lost 4 bases, the J end lost 2 bases, and 12 bases lay between the germline ends. The CDR3 sequence is 14 residues long. CDR3 sequence (DNA): TGTGCCAGCAGCTCCTTAGCGGTTGCCTACGAGCAGTACTTC. Its translation is CASSSLAVAYEQYF.

The sample holds one count of this clone. The V gene is TRBV7-9, the J gene TRBJ2-7; 7 nucleotides line up with TRBD2. This CDR3 has 13 amino acids. After removal of 5 bases from V and 5 bases from J, the junction contained 6 bases not matched to a gene. Germline V gives CDR1 SEHNR, CDR2 FQNEAQ (reference sequence). The CDR3 DNA sequence: TGTGCCAGCAGCCTTATGGCGGGAGACGAGCAGTACTTC. Translating gives CASSLMAGDEQYF. Full variable domain (outside the CDR3, taken from reference TRBV7-9 and TRBJ2-7): DTGVSQNPRHKITKRGQNVTFRCDPISEHNRLYWYRQTLGQGPEFLTYFQNEAQLEKSRLLSDRFSAERPKGSFSTLEIQRTEQGDSAMYLCASSLMAGDEQYFGPGTRLTVT.

The chain couples TRBV9 to TRBJ2-3, with D maybe TRBD2 (5 bases). Germline assignment: CDR1 SGDLS and CDR2 YYNGEE. Trimming removed 0 bases at V and 4 bases at J, with 6 bases between. The CDR3 sequence is 13 residues long. The CDR3 sequence: CASSVDGADTQYF. The CDR3 DNA reads as TGTGCCAGCAGCGTAGACGGGGCAGATACGCAGTATTTT. The full variable domain, in which reference TRBV9 and TRBJ2-3 provide the parts outside the CDR3, is DSGVTQTPKHLITATGQRVTLRCSPRSGDLSVYWYQQSLDQGLQFLIQYYNGEERAKGNILERFSAQQFPDLHSELNLSSLELGDSALYFCASSVDGADTQYFGPGTRLTVL.

This clone has a single count. The chain has TRBV5-1 and TRBJ2-1; 8 positions match TRBD2. Germline CDR1 reads SGHRS; CDR2 reads YFSETQ. V dropped 5 bases and J dropped 2; count of bases not matched to a gene: 6. The CDR3 extends over 15 amino acids. DNA of the CDR3: TGCGCCAGCAGGTCGGGGGGGCCGACCTACAATGAGCAGTTCTTC. Amino acid sequence: CASRSGGPTYNEQFF.

V is TRBV10-3 and J is TRBJ1-1, with 7 positions matching TRBD1. The CDR3 spans 15 residues. Germline CDR1 is ENHRY and CDR2 is SYGVKD. With 4 bases clipped from V and 2 bases from J, the junction kept 7 bases outside the gene matches. DNA of the CDR3: TGTGCCATCAGTGCCACCGGGACAGTTAACACTGAAGCTTTCTTT. It codes for CAISATGTVNTEAFF.

The rearrangement uses TRBV7-9 and TRBJ2-2, with 13 nucleotides matching TRBD2. Unmatched junction bases numbered 12, after V lost 5 bases and J lost 6 bases. The CDR3 consists of 18 residues. Germline values: CDR1 SEHNR, CDR2 FQNEAQ (reference sequence). The CDR3 region has the DNA TGTGCCAGCAGCAACGGACTAGCGGGGGAACGACGTGCCGGGGAGCTGTTTTTT. Translated, it gives CASSNGLAGERRAGELFF.

About this clone itself: Distinct nucleotide sequences in the sample also encode this CDR3. The rearrangement joins TRBV5-1 to TRBJ2-5, with 7 bases identical to TRBD2. V shed 1 base, J shed 1 base, and the junction held 1 base outside the gene matches. The CDR3 contains 14 residues. Germline V CDR1 and CDR2: SGHRS, YFSETQ. The CDR3 nucleotides read TGCGCCAGCAGCTTGAGCGGGGTCCAAGAGACCCAGTACTTC. Translating it yields CASSLSGVQETQYF. Looking up the rest from reference TRBV5-1 and TRBJ2-5 gives the full variable domain: KAGVTQTPRYLIKTRGQQVTLSCSPISGHRSVSWYQQTPGQGLQFLFEYFSETQRNKGNFPGRFSGRQFSNSRSEMNVSTLELGDSALYLCASSLSGVQETQYFGPGTRLLVL.

The chain is built from TRBV5-4 and TRBJ2-3; D may be TRBD1 or TRBD2 (6 bases each). Germline CDR1 is SGHNT and CDR2 is YYREEE (reference sequence). The CDR3 covers 15 residues. Trimming cost V 5 bases and J 2 bases, with 15 bases left between them. CDR3 nucleotide sequence: TGTGCCAGCAGTCTCCCGGGGGCGCTCACAGATACGCAGTATTTT. As protein: CASSLPGALTDTQYF.

The rearrangement links TRBV7-9 to TRBJ2-7, with 7 nucleotides matching TRBD2. The V gene end was trimmed by 5 bases and the J gene end by 0 bases; junction bases not matched to a gene: 1. This CDR3 comprises 13 residues. CDR1 SEHNR and CDR2 FQNEAQ come from the germline V gene (reference sequence). CDR3 residues: CASSKRGSYEQYF. The CDR3 DNA sequence: TGTGCCAGCAGCAAGCGGGGCTCCTACGAGCAGTACTTC.

The chain has TRBV5-1 and TRBJ2-3; possible D gene TRBD2, 6 bases. Trimming cost V 0 bases and J 3 bases, with 8 bases left between them. The CDR3 is 14 residues long. CDR1 and CDR2 from the germline V gene are SGHRS and YFSETQ. In nucleotides, the CDR3 is TGCGCCAGCAGCTTGGCAGGGAGGACAGATACGCAGTATTTT. Protein sequence: CASSLAGRTDTQYF.

This clone came up once. The chain employs TRBV5-1 and TRBJ1-2; the match to TRBD1 covers 11 bases. The CDR3 is 16 amino acids. Unmatched junction bases numbered 7, after V lost 3 bases and J lost 3 bases. Germline CDR1 and CDR2: SGHRS and YFSETQ. CDR3 amino acids: CASSYLDRGLDYGYTF. The DNA of the CDR3 is TGCGCCAGCAGCTACCTGGACAGGGGGCTCGACTATGGCTACACCTTC.

The J gene is TRBJ1-2, the V gene TRBV20-1; D gene uncertain. Germline V gene lookup returns CDR1 DFQATT and CDR2 SNEGSKA (reference sequence). The V and J ends lost 6 bases and 5 bases respectively, with 7 bases between them. The CDR3 extends over 10 amino acids. CDR3 nucleotide sequence: TGCAGTGCCGACGCTTATGGCTACACCTTC. It translates to CSADAYGYTF.

The V call is TRBV29-1, the J call TRBJ2-7; maybe TRBD1 (6 bases). The CDR3 spans 11 residues. V lost 4 bases and J 3 bases, leaving 7 bases between the germline ends. Germline V lookup: CDR1 SQVTM, CDR2 ANQGSEA. CDR3 in amino acids: CSVVDSYEQYF. The CDR3, as DNA: TGCAGCGTTGTGGACAGCTACGAGCAGTACTTC.

The rearrangement links TRBV7-2 to TRBJ2-7; 7 bases match TRBD1. Per the germline V gene, CDR1 is SGHTA and CDR2 is FQGNSA. The J segment lost 3 bases and the V segment lost 4 bases, leaving 3 bases of the junction unmatched. This CDR3 is built from 13 residues. The CDR3 sequence is CASSSSGGYEQYF. In DNA form, the CDR3 reads TGTGCCAGCAGCTCTTCAGGGGGCTACGAGCAGTACTTC.

The V call is TRBV6-5, the J call TRBJ1-6, with a possible D match to TRBD1 (6 bases). The germline V gene encodes CDR1 MNHEY and CDR2 SVGAGI. The length of the CDR3 is 15 residues. Between the trimmed V and J ends, which lost 4 bases and 10 bases, there was a span of 17 bases. The CDR3 reads CASSSNDRRVSPLHF. Written as DNA, the CDR3 is TGTGCCAGCAGTTCCAACGACAGGAGGGTCTCACCCCTCCACTTT.

This clone showed up just a few times. The chain carries TRBV28 and TRBJ2-7; possibly TRBD2 for D (6 bases). Germline CDR1 MDHEN, CDR2 SYDVKM. The CDR3 has 16 residues. The ends were cut back, 6 bases at V and 2 bases at J, with 20 bases in the middle. CDR3 protein: CASSPYRVAGTYEQYF. The CDR3 nucleotides are TGTGCCAGCAGCCCCTATCGGGTGGCGGGGACCTACGAGCAGTACTTC.

In its sample, this clone was seen once. The chain recombines TRBV29-1 with TRBJ2-7; 8 positions match TRBD1. The CDR3 extends over 15 amino acids. Per the germline V gene, CDR1 is SQVTM and CDR2 is ANQGSEA. The J segment lost 3 bases and the V segment lost 3 bases, leaving 10 bases of the junction unmatched. The CDR3 is CSVETPGQDHYEQYF. The CDR3 DNA reads TGCAGCGTTGAGACACCGGGACAGGACCACTACGAGCAGTACTTC.

The gene calls are TRBV6-6 and TRBJ2-5; the match to TRBD2 covers 12 bases. This CDR3 has 15 residues. V dropped 2 bases and J dropped 3; count of bases not matched to a gene: 1. CDR1 is MNHNY, CDR2 SVGAGI, per germline (reference sequence). The DNA for the CDR3 is TGTGCCAGCAGTTACCGACTAGCGGGAGAAGAGACCCAGTACTTC. Translated: CASSYRLAGEETQYF.

The chain carries TRBV4-1 and TRBJ1-1, with 9 bases lining up with TRBD1. This CDR3 has 16 amino acids. Germline lookup yields CDR1 MGHRA and CDR2 YSYEKL. The J segment lost 8 bases and the V segment lost 0 bases, leaving 10 bases of the junction unmatched. The CDR3 sequence is CASSQDLTGTGTEAFF. The CDR3 DNA follows: TGCGCCAGCAGCCAAGATCTTACCGGGACAGGGACGGAAGCTTTCTTT.

DNA of the CDR3: TGTGCCAGTAGGATTACAGGGGGCTGGCAGCCCCAGCATTTT. Its protein is CASRITGGWQPQHF. The chain is built from TRBV19 and TRBJ1-5, with 9 bases matching TRBD1. Germline CDR1 is LNHDA and CDR2 is SQIVND (reference sequence). V was pared by 6 bases and J by 7 bases, with 7 bases of the junction left unmatched. The CDR3 sequence is 14 residues long.

The chain joins TRBV13 to TRBJ2-1, with D possibly TRBD1 on 6 matching bases. Germline CDR1 reads PRHDT; CDR2 reads FYEKMQ (reference sequence). Trimming removed 10 bases at V and 1 base at J, with 14 bases between. The CDR3 runs to 14 residues. The DNA for the CDR3 is TGTGCCACCGGTGGGGGCGGGTCCTACAATGAGCAGTTCTTC. Encoded protein: CATGGGGSYNEQFF. Complete variable domain (other parts from reference TRBV13 and TRBJ2-1): AAGVIQSPRHLIKEKRETATLKCYPIPRHDTVYWYQQGPGQDPQFLISFYEKMQSDKGSIPDRFSAQQFSDYHSELNMSSLELGDSALYFCATGGGGSYNEQFFGPGTRLTVL.

V gene TRBV7-8 combines with J gene TRBJ1-2, with 8 bases identical to TRBD1. Germline V CDR1 and CDR2: SGHVS, FQNEAQ. Unmatched junction bases numbered 2, after V lost 0 bases and J lost 2 bases. This CDR3 has 15 amino acids. DNA for the CDR3: TGTGCCAGCAGCTTAGCGACAGGGGCCAACTATGGCTACACCTTC. It is translated as CASSLATGANYGYTF.

The V and J genes are TRBV9 and TRBJ1-1, with no clear D. The CDR3 runs 12 residues. Trimming took off 3 bases at V and 1 base at J, with 4 bases between the two ends. CDR1 and CDR2 from the germline V gene are SGDLS and YYNGEE. The CDR3 here is CASSARNTEAFF. As DNA, the CDR3 is TGTGCCAGCAGCGCACGGAACACTGAAGCTTTCTTT.

Here the CDR3 DNA reads TGCGCCAGCAGCAGACAGGGGGCTGGTACTGAAGCTTTCTTT. Translation gives CASSRQGAGTEAFF. The chain is built from TRBV5-1 and TRBJ1-1; 10 bases agree with TRBD1. The CDR3 consists of 14 residues. Germline V CDR1 and CDR2: SGHRS, YFSETQ. With V trimmed by 4 bases and J by 5 bases, 5 bases remained unmatched. The full variable domain, its missing parts supplied by reference TRBV5-1 and TRBJ1-1, is KAGVTQTPRYLIKTRGQQVTLSCSPISGHRSVSWYQQTPGQGLQFLFEYFSETQRNKGNFPGRFSGRQFSNSRSEMNVSTLELGDSALYLCASSRQGAGTEAFFGQGTRLTVV.

The chain recombines TRBV7-6 with TRBJ2-7; 7 nucleotides line up with TRBD2. J lost 1 base, V lost 8 bases, and 8 bases had no gene match. The CDR3 consists of 14 residues. The germline CDR1 and CDR2 sequences are SGHVS and FNYEAQ. CDR3 in amino acids: CASYLGGFSYEQYF. CDR3 nucleotide sequence: TGTGCCAGCTACTTGGGGGGGTTTTCCTACGAGCAGTACTTC. The variable domain in full, with the rest retrieved from reference TRBV7-6 and TRBJ2-7, is GAGVSQSPRYKVTKRGQDVALRCDPISGHVSLYWYRQALGQGPEFLTYFNYEAQQDKSGLPNDRFSAERPEGSISTLTIQRTEQRDSAMYRCASYLGGFSYEQYFGPGTRLTVT.

V and J are TRBV19 and TRBJ2-1; the D gene is possibly TRBD2 (5 bases). This CDR3 comprises 14 residues. Germline loops: CDR1 LNHDA, CDR2 SQIVND (reference sequence). Deletions cut 8 bases from V and 8 bases from J, with 19 bases between. The CDR3 reads CASSDSHGVHEQFF. CDR3 nucleotides: TGTGCCAGTTCCGACTCCCACGGGGTGCATGAGCAGTTCTTC.

This rearrangement joins TRBV5-4 to TRBJ1-3; D may be TRBD1 (5 bases). The germline V and J ends were trimmed by 4 bases and 0 bases, with 11 bases remaining between them. CDR1 SGHNT and CDR2 YYREEE come from the germline V gene (reference sequence). This CDR3 has 15 amino acids. CDR3 in DNA: TGTGCCAGCAGCGCCTTGGGGGTCTCTGGAAACACCATATATTTT. Protein product: CASSALGVSGNTIYF.